This TCR beta chain emerged from a study of identical twins. There are many counts of this clonotype. Template switching created a universal primer site, and the cDNA included unique molecular identifiers. TCRdb re-called the 5' RACE reads with MiXCR, one entry per CDR3 protein. Of 240,000 or so distinct CDR3 sequences listed, approximately 11% were seen once; the top ten hold 4%. The CDR3 runs to 16 residues. V dropped 1 base and J dropped 6; count of bases not matched to a gene: 6. The same data also went into a second study, on yellow fever vaccine responses in identical twins. This second study notes: Twins reportedly showed a vaccine T cell response that seemed partly convergent and partly personalized.

V is TRBV12-3 or TRBV12-4 and J is TRBJ2-1, with 10 bases aligning to TRBD1. The sequencing sample was made of memory (CD45RO+) T cells sorted from blood. The TCR originated in a woman aged 18-29 years in good health. The CDR3 here is CASSLGGTGEVNEQFF. The CDR3 DNA sequence: TGTGCCAGCAGTTTAGGGGGGACAGGGGAAGTCAATGAGCAGTTCTTC.